The 9 T cell receptor beta chains listed next were all sequenced from one sample in a study of cytomegalovirus exposure and HLA in healthy donors. Use of 60 Vbeta and 13 Jbeta primers characterized the PCR. Produced via immunoSEQ multiplex PCR; TCRdb's table is partial and in-frame only. The repertoire holds fewer than 250,000 clones, with 76% as singletons. Source material: PBMCs. The source of these receptors is a man younger than 35 in good health and CMV-seronegative.

The chain recombines TRBV5-1 with TRBJ1-3, with 7 bases matching TRBD1. J was trimmed by 0 bases and V by 0 bases; bases with no gene match: 0. The CDR3 has 15 residues. Germline CDR1 SGHRS, CDR2 YFSETQ. This CDR3 is CASSLEGASGNTIYF. CDR3 nucleotides: TGCGCCAGCAGCTTGGAGGGGGCCTCTGGAAACACCATATATTTT.

The V gene is TRBV5-4, the J gene TRBJ2-3; 7 nucleotides match TRBD2. Germline V gene lookup returns CDR1 SGHNT and CDR2 YYREEE (reference sequence). Trimming at V came to 0 bases and at J to 4 bases, leaving 5 bases not matched to a gene. The CDR3 contains 15 residues. The CDR3 sequence: CASSLVAGESDTQYF. The DNA of the CDR3 is TGTGCCAGCAGCTTGGTTGCGGGAGAATCAGATACGCAGTATTTT.

The chain has TRBV30 and TRBJ1-2, with TRBD1 matching 8 bases. The germline CDR1 and CDR2 sequences are GTSNPN and SVGIG (reference sequence). This CDR3 has 14 amino acids. J was trimmed by 4 bases and V by 1 base; bases with no gene match: 5. The CDR3 is CAWSGTGSPYGYTF. CDR3 nucleotides: TGTGCCTGGAGTGGGACAGGGAGCCCCTATGGCTACACCTTC.

This clone was seen a handful of times. The chain employs TRBV19 and TRBJ1-3; 10 bases fit TRBD1. In germline, CDR1 is LNHDA, CDR2 SQIVND (reference sequence). After removal of 6 bases from V and 2 bases from J, the junction contained 1 base not matched to a gene. CDR3 length equals 14 residues. This CDR3 is CASRGTGAGNTIYF. CDR3 DNA sequence: TGTGCCAGTAGAGGGACAGGGGCTGGAAACACCATATATTTT.

With regard to this clone: Distinct nucleotide sequences in the sample also encode this CDR3. The chain employs TRBV7-3 and TRBJ2-7; perhaps TRBD2 as D (5 bases). This CDR3 has 14 amino acids. Germline values: CDR1 SGHTA, CDR2 FQGTGA. The ends were cut back, 3 bases at V and 6 bases at J, with 15 bases in the middle. CDR3 protein: CASSFTPASGEQYF. In DNA, the CDR3 is TGTGCCAGCAGCTTCACACCGGCCAGCGGCGAGCAGTACTTC.

V is TRBV5-4 and J is TRBJ2-3, with TRBD2 identical over 11 bases. Per germline, CDR1 SGHNT and CDR2 YYREEE (reference sequence). The CDR3 has 17 amino acids. V was clipped by 4 bases and J by 0 bases; unmatched bases: 7. CDR3 nucleotide sequence: TGTGCCAGCAGCCTACCCCTAGCGGGAGGTAGCACAGATACGCAGTATTTT. It translates to CASSLPLAGGSTDTQYF. The whole variable domain, remainder taken from reference TRBV5-4 and TRBJ2-3, is ETGVTQSPTHLIKTRGQQVTLRCSSQSGHNTVSWYQQALGQGPQFIFQYYREEENGRGNFPPRFSGLQFPNYSSELNVNALELDDSALYLCASSLPLAGGSTDTQYFGPGTRLTVL.

This clone has just a few counts. CDR3 region: CASSRGGTEAFF. The CDR3 DNA follows: TGTGCCAGCAGCCGTGGAGGCACTGAAGCTTTCTTT. This chain uses TRBV5-6 with TRBJ1-1; no definite D call. V lost 4 bases and J lost 4, with 8 bases in between. The CDR3 covers 12 residues. Germline V gives CDR1 SGHDT, CDR2 YYEEEE.

The rearrangement joins TRBV14 to TRBJ2-7; D possibly corresponds to TRBD1 (5 bases). This CDR3 is 12 amino acids long. V dropped 3 bases and J dropped 6 bases, with 9 bases sitting between them. The germline CDR1 and CDR2 sequences are SGHDN and FVKESK. CDR3 region: CASSHQRGEQYF. The CDR3 DNA follows: TGTGCCAGCAGCCATCAAAGGGGCGAGCAGTACTTC.

The genes are TRBV29-1 and TRBJ1-1; the match to TRBD1 covers 7 bases. The CDR3 extends over 14 amino acids. Germline loops: CDR1 SQVTM, CDR2 ANQGSEA. The junction had 9 bases not matched to a gene; V was cut back by 6 bases and J by 2 bases. This CDR3 reads CSVGLHRGNTEAFF. CDR3 nucleotide sequence: TGCAGCGTGGGGTTACACAGGGGTAACACTGAAGCTTTCTTT.